This T cell receptor beta chain was sequenced in a study of blood T cell repertoires in COVID-19. Data came from immunoSEQ multiplex PCR; TCRdb stores just in-frame clones and leaves some out. The sample contains approximately 150,000 clones, about four fifths of which appear only once. This sequence was found in a human donor in a cohort sampled during active COVID-19. Sample: peripheral blood.

The DNA for the CDR3 is TGCAGCGTTGATGGCCTCGGGGCTAGCGGACCTTACGAGCAGTACTTC. It translates to CSVDGLGASGPYEQYF. The chain uses TRBV29-1 and TRBJ2-7; 7 bases are shared with TRBD2. After removal of 3 bases from V and 4 bases from J, the junction contained 15 bases not matched to a gene. Germline V gene data show CDR1 as SQVTM and CDR2 as ANQGSEA. The CDR3 contains 16 residues.